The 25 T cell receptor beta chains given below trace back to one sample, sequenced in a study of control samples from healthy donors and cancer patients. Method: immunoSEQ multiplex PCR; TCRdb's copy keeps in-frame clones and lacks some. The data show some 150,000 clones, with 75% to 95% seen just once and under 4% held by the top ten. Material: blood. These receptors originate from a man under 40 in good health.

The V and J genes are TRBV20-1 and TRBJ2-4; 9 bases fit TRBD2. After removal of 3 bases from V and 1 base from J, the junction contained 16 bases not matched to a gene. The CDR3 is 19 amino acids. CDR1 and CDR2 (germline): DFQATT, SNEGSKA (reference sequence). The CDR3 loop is CSASESASGVLLAKNIQYF. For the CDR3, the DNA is TGCAGTGCTAGTGAGTCGGCTAGCGGGGTGCTCCTGGCCAAAAACATTCAGTACTTC.

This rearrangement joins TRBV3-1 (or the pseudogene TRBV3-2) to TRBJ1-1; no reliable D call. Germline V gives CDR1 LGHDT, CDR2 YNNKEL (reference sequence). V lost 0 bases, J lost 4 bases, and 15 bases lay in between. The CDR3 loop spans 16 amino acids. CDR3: CASSQDPVRRFTEAFF. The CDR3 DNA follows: TGTGCCAGCAGCCAAGACCCGGTCCGACGGTTCACTGAAGCTTTCTTT.

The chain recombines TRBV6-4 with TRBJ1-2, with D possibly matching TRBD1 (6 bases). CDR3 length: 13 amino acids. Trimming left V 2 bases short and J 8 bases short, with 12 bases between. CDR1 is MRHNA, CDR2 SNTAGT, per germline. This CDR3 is CASSDRQGSGYTF. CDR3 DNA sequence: TGTGCCAGCAGTGACCGCCAGGGGAGCGGCTACACCTTC.

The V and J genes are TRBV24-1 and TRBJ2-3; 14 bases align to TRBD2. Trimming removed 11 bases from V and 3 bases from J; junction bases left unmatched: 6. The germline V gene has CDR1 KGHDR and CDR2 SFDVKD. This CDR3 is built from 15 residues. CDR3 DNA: TGTGCCAGCGGGACTAGCGGGGGACGTACAGATACGCAGTATTTT. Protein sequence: CASGTSGGRTDTQYF.

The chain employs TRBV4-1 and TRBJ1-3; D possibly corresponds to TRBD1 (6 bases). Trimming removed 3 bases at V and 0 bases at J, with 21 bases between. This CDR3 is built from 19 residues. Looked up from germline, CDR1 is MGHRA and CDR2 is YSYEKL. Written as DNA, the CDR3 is TGCGCCAGCAGCCACACACCGGGACAAGGGGCATTCTCTGGAAACACCATATATTTT. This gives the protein CASSHTPGQGAFSGNTIYF.

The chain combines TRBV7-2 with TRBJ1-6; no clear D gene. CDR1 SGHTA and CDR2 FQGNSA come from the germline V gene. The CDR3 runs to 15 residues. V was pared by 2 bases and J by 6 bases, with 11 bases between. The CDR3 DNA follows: TGTGCCAGCAGCTTACTGGAGATGGGTAATTCACCCCTCCACTTT. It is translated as CASSLLEMGNSPLHF. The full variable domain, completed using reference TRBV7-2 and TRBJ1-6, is GAGVSQSPSNKVTEKGKDVELRCDPISGHTALYWYRQSLGQGLEFLIYFQGNSAPDKSGLPSDRFSAERTGGSVSTLTIQRTQQEDSAVYLCASSLLEMGNSPLHFGNGTRLTVT.

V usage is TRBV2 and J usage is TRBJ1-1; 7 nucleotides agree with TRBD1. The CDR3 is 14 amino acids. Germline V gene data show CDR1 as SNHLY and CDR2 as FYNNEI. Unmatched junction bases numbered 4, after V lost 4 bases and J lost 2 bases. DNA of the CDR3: TGTGCCAGCAGTGTCTGGGACAGTAACACTGAAGCTTTCTTT. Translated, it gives CASSVWDSNTEAFF.

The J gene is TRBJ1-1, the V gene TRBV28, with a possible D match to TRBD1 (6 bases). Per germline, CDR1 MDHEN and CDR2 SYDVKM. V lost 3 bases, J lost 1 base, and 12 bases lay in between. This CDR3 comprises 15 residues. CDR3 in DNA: TGTGCCAGCAGTTTTAGGGGACAAAAGAACACTGAAGCTTTCTTT. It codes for CASSFRGQKNTEAFF.

CDR3 amino acids: CASSLRTVPRDEQFF. For the CDR3, the DNA is TGTGCCAGCAGCTTACGGACAGTCCCGAGGGATGAGCAGTTCTTC. The V gene is TRBV7-3, the J gene TRBJ2-1, with a possible D match to TRBD1 (6 bases). CDR3 length: 15 residues. Germline V lookup: CDR1 SGHTA, CDR2 FQGTGA. V lost 2 bases and J lost 8, with 16 bases in between.

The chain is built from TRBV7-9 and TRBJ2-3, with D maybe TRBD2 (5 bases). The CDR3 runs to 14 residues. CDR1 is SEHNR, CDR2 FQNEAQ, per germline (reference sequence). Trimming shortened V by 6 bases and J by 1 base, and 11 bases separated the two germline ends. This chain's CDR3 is CASSSGLRTDTQYF. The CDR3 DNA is TGTGCCAGCAGTTCCGGACTTCGCACAGATACGCAGTATTTT.

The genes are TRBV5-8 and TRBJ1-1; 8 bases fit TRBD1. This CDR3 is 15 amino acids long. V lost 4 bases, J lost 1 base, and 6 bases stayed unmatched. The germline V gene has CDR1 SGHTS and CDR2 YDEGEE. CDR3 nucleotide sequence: TGTGCCAGCAGCGCGGGGGACAGGAGGAACACTGAAGCTTTCTTT. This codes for CASSAGDRRNTEAFF.

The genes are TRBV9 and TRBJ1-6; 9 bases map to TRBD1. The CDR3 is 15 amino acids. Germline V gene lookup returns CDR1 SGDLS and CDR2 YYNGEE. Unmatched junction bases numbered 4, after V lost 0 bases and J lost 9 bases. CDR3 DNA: TGTGCCAGCAGCGTAGAGTCGGGACAGGGTTCACCCCTCCACTTT. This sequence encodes CASSVESGQGSPLHF.

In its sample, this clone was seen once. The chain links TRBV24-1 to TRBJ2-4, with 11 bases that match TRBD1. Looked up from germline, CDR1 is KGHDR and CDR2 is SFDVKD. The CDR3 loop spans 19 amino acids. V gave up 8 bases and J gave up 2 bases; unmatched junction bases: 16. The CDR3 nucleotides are TGTGCCACCATACCACCCCCCCTTGGACAGGGGGCGACCAAAAACATTCAGTACTTC. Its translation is CATIPPPLGQGATKNIQYF.

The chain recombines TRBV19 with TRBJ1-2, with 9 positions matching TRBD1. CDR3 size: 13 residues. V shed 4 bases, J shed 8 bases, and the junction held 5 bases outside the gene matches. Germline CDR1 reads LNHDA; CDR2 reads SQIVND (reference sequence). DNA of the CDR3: TGTGCCAGTAGTACCGGGACAGGGTACGGCTACACCTTC. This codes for CASSTGTGYGYTF.

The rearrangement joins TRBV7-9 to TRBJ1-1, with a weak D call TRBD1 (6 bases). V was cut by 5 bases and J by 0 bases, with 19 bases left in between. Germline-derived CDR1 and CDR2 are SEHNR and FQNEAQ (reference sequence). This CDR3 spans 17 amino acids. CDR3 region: CASSPGFGGAMNTEAFF. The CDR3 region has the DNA TGTGCCAGCAGCCCAGGTTTCGGGGGGGCGATGAACACTGAAGCTTTCTTT.

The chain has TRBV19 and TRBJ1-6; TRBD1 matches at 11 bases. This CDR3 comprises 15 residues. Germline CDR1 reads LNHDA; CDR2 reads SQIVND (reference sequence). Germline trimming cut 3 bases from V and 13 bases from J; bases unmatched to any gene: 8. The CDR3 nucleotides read TGTGCCAGTAGTATGGCAGGGACAGGGGGAGGCCCCCTCCACTTT. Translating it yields CASSMAGTGGGPLHF.

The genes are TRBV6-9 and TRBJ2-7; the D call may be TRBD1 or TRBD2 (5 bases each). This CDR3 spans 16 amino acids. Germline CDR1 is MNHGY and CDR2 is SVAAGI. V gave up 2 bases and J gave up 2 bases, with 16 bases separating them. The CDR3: CASSYATGTVTYEQYF. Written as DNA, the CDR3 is TGTGCCAGCAGTTATGCTACCGGGACCGTAACCTACGAGCAGTACTTC.

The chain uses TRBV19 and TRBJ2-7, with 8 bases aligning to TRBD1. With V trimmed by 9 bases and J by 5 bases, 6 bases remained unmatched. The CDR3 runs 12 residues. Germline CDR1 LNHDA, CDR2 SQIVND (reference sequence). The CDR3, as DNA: TGTGCCAGCCGACAGGGGATGCACGAGCAGTACTTC. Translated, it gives CASRQGMHEQYF. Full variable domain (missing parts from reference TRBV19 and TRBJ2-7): DGGITQSPKYLFRKEGQNVTLSCEQNLNHDAMYWYRQDPGQGLRLIYYSQIVNDFQKGDIAEGYSVSREKKESFPLTVTSAQKNPTAFYLCASRQGMHEQYFGPGTRLTVT.

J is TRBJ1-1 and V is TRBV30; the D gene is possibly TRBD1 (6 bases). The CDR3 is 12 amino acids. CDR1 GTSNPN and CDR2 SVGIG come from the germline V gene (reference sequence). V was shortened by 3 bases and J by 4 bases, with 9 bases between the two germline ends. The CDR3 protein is CAWRGGPTEAFF. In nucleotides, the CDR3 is TGTGCCTGGAGAGGGGGACCCACTGAAGCTTTCTTT. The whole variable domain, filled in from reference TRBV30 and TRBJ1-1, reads SQTIHQWPATLVQPVGSPLSLECTVEGTSNPNLYWYRQAAGRGLQLLFYSVGIGQISSEVPQNLSASRPQDRQFILSSKKLLLSDSGFYLCAWRGGPTEAFFGQGTRLTVV.

The CDR3 DNA reads TGTGCCAGCGGACAGGGGGCGAACAACGAAAAACTGTTTTTT. It encodes CASGQGANNEKLFF. The rearrangement joins TRBV18 to TRBJ1-4, with 11 bases matching TRBD1. Germline assignment: CDR1 KGHSH and CDR2 LQKENI. The length of the CDR3 is 14 residues. Unmatched junction bases numbered 7, after V lost 8 bases and J lost 8 bases.

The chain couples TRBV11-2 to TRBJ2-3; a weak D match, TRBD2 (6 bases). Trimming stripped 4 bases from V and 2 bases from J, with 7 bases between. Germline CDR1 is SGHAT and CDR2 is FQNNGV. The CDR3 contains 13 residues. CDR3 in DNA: TGTGCCAGCAGCTGGACTATCACAGATACGCAGTATTTT. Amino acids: CASSWTITDTQYF.

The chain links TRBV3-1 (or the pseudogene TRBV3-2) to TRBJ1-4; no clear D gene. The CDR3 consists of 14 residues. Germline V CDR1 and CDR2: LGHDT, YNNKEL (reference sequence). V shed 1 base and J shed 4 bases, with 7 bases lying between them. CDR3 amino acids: CASSQGSDNEKLFF. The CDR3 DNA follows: TGTGCCAGCAGCCAAGGGTCGGATAATGAAAAACTGTTTTTT.

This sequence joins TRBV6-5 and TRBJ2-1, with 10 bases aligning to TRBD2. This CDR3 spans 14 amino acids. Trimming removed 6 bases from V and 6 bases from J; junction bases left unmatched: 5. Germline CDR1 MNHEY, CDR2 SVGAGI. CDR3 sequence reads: CASSLAGARNEQFF. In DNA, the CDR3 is TGTGCCAGCAGCCTAGCGGGGGCGCGCAATGAGCAGTTCTTC.

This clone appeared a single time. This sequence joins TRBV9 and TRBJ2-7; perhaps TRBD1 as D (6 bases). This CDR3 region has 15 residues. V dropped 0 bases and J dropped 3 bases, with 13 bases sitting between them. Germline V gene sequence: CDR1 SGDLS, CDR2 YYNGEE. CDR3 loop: CASSVDSGADYEQYF. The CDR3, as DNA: TGTGCCAGCAGCGTAGATTCAGGGGCGGACTACGAGCAGTACTTC. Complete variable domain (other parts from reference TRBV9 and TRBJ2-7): DSGVTQTPKHLITATGQRVTLRCSPRSGDLSVYWYQQSLDQGLQFLIQYYNGEERAKGNILERFSAQQFPDLHSELNLSSLELGDSALYFCASSVDSGADYEQYFGPGTRLTVT.

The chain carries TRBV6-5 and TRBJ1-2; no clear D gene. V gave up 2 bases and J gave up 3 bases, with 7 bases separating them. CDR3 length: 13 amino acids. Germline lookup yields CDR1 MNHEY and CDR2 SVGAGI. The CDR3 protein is CASSYERDYGYTF. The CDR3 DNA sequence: TGTGCCAGCAGTTACGAGCGGGACTATGGCTACACCTTC.